The rows below give T cell receptor beta chains drawn from one sample of a study of T cells after yellow fever vaccination. TCRdb reprocessed the 5' RACE reads with MiXCR, giving one entry per CDR3 protein. The sample carries fewer than 350,000 distinct CDR3 sequences, approximately 4.3% recorded once. This sample comprised PBMCs, obtained 15 days after the yellow fever booster vaccination. These receptors were collected from a man younger than 30 who received the YFV17D yellow fever vaccine. Each CDR3 is given with its conserved first and last residue. A D gene is named only where the DNA matches it firmly. Some rows have no size entry. The others give once, few or many, or a class for an expanded clone.

CASSPDRSKETQYF TGTGCCAGCAGCCCAGACAGGTCCAAAGAGACCCAGTACTTC TRBJ2-5 few . TRBV7-7
CASSRTGSLNTEAFF TGTGCCAGCAGCCGTACGGGCTCCCTGAACACTGAAGCTTTCTTT TRBJ1-1 many . TRBV7-9
CASSLAGFDYGYTF TGCGCCAGCAGCTTGGCCGGCTTTGACTATGGCTACACCTTC TRBJ1-2 many . TRBV5-1
CASSPPRIKGGNTIYF TGTGCCAGCAGCCCCCCCCGCATTAAAGGGGGAAACACCATATATTTT TRBJ1-3 few . TRBV28
CASREGRGWNTGELFF TGTGCCAGCCGTGAGGGCCGGGGCTGGAACACCGGGGAGCTGTTTTTT TRBJ2-2 . . TRBV6-5
CASSLRGGGETQYF TGTGCCAGCAGCCTACGGGGGGGCGGGGAGACCCAGTACTTC TRBJ2-5 many TRBD2 TRBV7-3
CASSYSDTGSGDTQYF TGTGCCAGCAGTTACTCGGATACGGGGAGTGGAGATACGCAGTATTTT TRBJ2-3 many . TRBV6-5
CASSFGLGSYNEQFF TGTGCCAGCAGCTTCGGGCTGGGCTCCTACAATGAGCAGTTCTTC TRBJ2-1 . . TRBV7-6
CASSQGEPGHNHF TGTGCCAGCTCACAAGGAGAACCGGGACATAACCACTTT TRBJ1-6 . . TRBV18
CSASTSGYNEQFF TGCAGTGCTAGTACTAGCGGATACAATGAGCAGTTCTTC TRBJ2-1 many TRBD2 TRBV20-1
CASKSIAGGPIETQYF TGTGCCAGCAAAAGTATAGCGGGGGGGCCGATAGAGACCCAGTACTTC TRBJ2-5 few TRBD2 TRBV12-3/TRBV12-4
CASSSWSLGSTEAFF TGCGCCAGCAGCTCCTGGTCCTTGGGCTCCACTGAAGCTTTCTTT TRBJ1-1 many . TRBV5-1
CASSYSRATSYEQYF TGTGCCAGCAGTTACTCGAGGGCAACGTCGTACGAGCAGTACTTC TRBJ2-7 few . TRBV6-5
CASSETLAKNIQYF TGTGCCAGCAGTGAAACGCTAGCCAAAAACATTCAGTACTTC TRBJ2-4 many . TRBV28
CATSRQDEETQYF TGTGCCACCAGCAGACAAGACGAAGAGACCCAGTACTTC TRBJ2-5 many . TRBV15
CASSPWGSPDTQYF TGTGCCAGCAGCCCATGGGGCTCGCCAGATACGCAGTATTTT TRBJ2-3 few . TRBV11-2
CASSFKPEGEQYF TGTGCCAGCAGCTTCAAACCCGAGGGCGAGCAGTACTTC TRBJ2-7 . . TRBV7-6
CSAAIAASTDTQYF TGCAGTGCCGCGATTGCCGCTAGCACAGATACGCAGTATTTT TRBJ2-3 many . TRBV20-1
CSARVGTWAYEQYF TGCAGTGCTAGAGTTGGGACATGGGCCTACGAGCAGTACTTC TRBJ2-7 many . TRBV20-1
CASSFETGNTEAFF TGTGCCAGCAGCTTTGAAACCGGGAACACTGAAGCTTTCTTT TRBJ1-1 . . TRBV7-6
CASSLLAHGYTF TGTGCCAGCAGTTTATTGGCCCATGGCTACACCTTC TRBJ1-2 many . TRBV12-3/TRBV12-4
CASSPGTGTNEKLFF TGTGCCAGCAGCCCCGGGACAGGGACTAATGAAAAACTGTTTTTT TRBJ1-4 many TRBD1 TRBV7-9
CSVEDIGGVYGYTF TGCAGCGTTGAAGATATTGGAGGGGTCTATGGCTACACCTTC TRBJ1-2 few . TRBV29-1
CASSHGGAQETQYF TGTGCCAGCAGCCACGGAGGGGCGCAAGAGACCCAGTACTTC TRBJ2-5 many . TRBV7-2